The next 19 T cell receptor beta chains were all read from a single sample in a study of identical twins. TCRdb independently ran MiXCR on the 5' RACE reads; one entry per CDR3 protein. Of hundreds of thousands of distinct CDR3 sequences listed, roughly an eighth are singletons. The sample also formed part of further work on yellow fever vaccine responses in identical twins.

Material for sequencing was CD8+ T cells sorted from blood. The receptors derive from a woman under 30 in good health.

This clonotype has ten or more counts. The chain's CDR3 is CASSVTRDRLTLNTEAFF. The CDR3 coding sequence is TGTGCCAGCAGCGTTACCCGGGACAGACTGACCCTGAACACTGAAGCTTTCTTT. The chain uses TRBV28 and TRBJ1-1; 7 bases fit TRBD1. J lost 0 bases, V lost 6 bases, and 16 bases had no gene match. Germline-derived CDR1 and CDR2 are MDHEN and SYDVKM. The CDR3 covers 18 residues.

The chain uses TRBV20-1 and TRBJ1-1; 12 bases line up with TRBD1. Germline lookup yields CDR1 DFQATT and CDR2 SNEGSKA (reference sequence). V trimming: 0 bases; J trimming: 3 bases; junction bases outside the gene matches: 14. CDR3 length equals 19 residues. CDR3 sequence reads: CSARDKVQGQGAKHTEAFF. As DNA, the CDR3 is TGCAGTGCTAGAGATAAAGTCCAGGGACAGGGGGCTAAGCACACTGAAGCTTTCTTT.

This clonotype was seen many times. This chain connects TRBV27 to TRBJ1-2; D is possibly TRBD1 (6 bases). V gave up 3 bases and J gave up 8 bases, with 13 bases separating them. The CDR3 has 13 residues. Germline CDR1 reads MNHEY; CDR2 reads SMNVEV (reference sequence). Written as DNA, the CDR3 is TGTGCCAGCAGTTTGACAGGCGTGGGGGGCTACACCTTC. Its translation is CASSLTGVGGYTF.

This clonotype turned up a few times. The chain links TRBV24-1 to TRBJ2-3, with D perhaps being TRBD1 or TRBD2 (6 bases each). Trimming left V 10 bases short and J 6 bases short, with 16 bases between. Germline V gene sequence: CDR1 KGHDR, CDR2 SFDVKD. This CDR3 has 13 residues. CDR3 DNA: TGTGCCACAGAGGGGGGAGTAGTGGATACGCAGTATTTT. It yields the protein CATEGGVVDTQYF.

This clonotype was counted only a few times. The chain recombines TRBV2 with TRBJ2-1, with 16 bases identical to TRBD2. Unmatched junction bases numbered 7, after V lost 9 bases and J lost 2 bases. This CDR3 is 17 amino acids long. CDR1 is SNHLY, CDR2 FYNNEI, per germline. The CDR3 here is CASLGLAGGPTYNEQFF. The DNA of the CDR3 is TGTGCCAGTTTGGGACTAGCGGGAGGGCCCACCTACAATGAGCAGTTCTTC.

This clonotype was observed a handful of times. The CDR3 DNA reads as TGTGCCAGCTCACCAGAGACTAGCGGAGATTACAATGAGCAGTTCTTC. Translating gives CASSPETSGDYNEQFF. The chain couples TRBV18 to TRBJ2-1; 9 nucleotides align to TRBD2. Germline values: CDR1 KGHSH, CDR2 LQKENI. This CDR3 comprises 16 residues. Losses at the gene ends were 2 bases for V and 4 bases for J; bases not matched to a gene: 6. Full variable domain (outside the CDR3, taken from reference TRBV18 and TRBJ2-1): NAGVMQNPRHLVRRRGQEARLRCSPMKGHSHVYWYRQLPEEGLKFMVYLQKENIIDESGMPKERFSAEFPKEGPSILRIQQVVRGDSAAYFCASSPETSGDYNEQFFGPGTRLTVL.

The table lists this clonotype with a few counts. The chain recombines TRBV5-1 with TRBJ2-7; D may be TRBD2 (6 bases). V shed 0 bases and J shed 4 bases, with 14 bases lying between them. The germline V gene encodes CDR1 SGHRS and CDR2 YFSETQ. This CDR3 contains 15 residues. In DNA, the CDR3 is TGCGCCAGCAGCTTGGTAGGCAGGCGGGAATACGAGCAGTACGTC. It encodes CASSLVGRREYEQYV.

The chain is built from TRBV4-1 and TRBJ2-1; D is perhaps TRBD1 or TRBD2 (5 bases each). The germline V gene has CDR1 MGHRA and CDR2 YSYEKL. V was cut by 0 bases and J by 3 bases, with 18 bases left in between. CDR3 size: 18 residues. For the CDR3, the DNA is TGCGCCAGCAGCCAAGACCCCCCAGTCGAGGGACGCTACAATGAGCAGTTCTTC. This gives the protein CASSQDPPVEGRYNEQFF.

This clonotype has ten or more counts. The V and J genes are TRBV20-1 and TRBJ2-1, with D unresolved. V was shortened by 4 bases and J by 3 bases, with 4 bases between the two germline ends. Germline V gives CDR1 DFQATT, CDR2 SNEGSKA (reference sequence). CDR3 size: 11 residues. CDR3 protein: CSANFYNEQFF. The DNA for the CDR3 is TGCAGTGCTAACTTCTACAATGAGCAGTTCTTC.

V and J are TRBV25-1 and TRBJ1-4, with TRBD1 matching 10 bases. The length of the CDR3 is 15 residues. Germline trimming cut 4 bases from V and 8 bases from J; bases unmatched to any gene: 7. From germline, CDR1 is MGHDK and CDR2 SYGVNS. CDR3 sequence: CASSASGTGAEKLFF. The CDR3 bases are TGTGCCAGCAGTGCCTCCGGGACAGGGGCCGAAAAACTGTTTTTT. The whole variable domain, remainder taken from reference TRBV25-1 and TRBJ1-4, is EADIYQTPRYLVIGTGKKITLECSQTMGHDKMYWYQQDPGMELHLIHYSYGVNSTEKGDLSSESTVSRIRTEHFPLTLESARPSHTSQYLCASSASGTGAEKLFFGSGTQLSVL.

The chain employs TRBV9 and TRBJ1-1; a possible D gene is TRBD1 (5 bases). The length of the CDR3 is 13 residues. CDR1 is SGDLS and CDR2 is YYNGEE in the germline V gene. Trimming left V 3 bases short and J 4 bases short, with 10 bases between. The CDR3 spells CASSGGEGTEAFF. CDR3 nucleotide sequence: TGTGCCAGCAGCGGAGGGGAGGGCACTGAAGCTTTCTTT.

The V gene is TRBV20-1, the J gene TRBJ2-2, with 7 bases identical to TRBD2. The CDR3 has 18 residues. Germline V CDR1 and CDR2: DFQATT, SNEGSKA (reference sequence). V trimming: 3 bases; J trimming: 3 bases; junction bases outside the gene matches: 16. The CDR3 bases are TGCAGTGCTAGGCCGGGACTACTAATTGGGGGTGACACCGGGGAGCTGTTTTTT. Protein sequence: CSARPGLLIGGDTGELFF.

J is TRBJ2-1 and V is TRBV18; D is possibly TRBD1 (7 bases). The V end lost 0 bases, the J end lost 10 bases, and 22 bases lay between the germline ends. CDR3 size: 17 residues. Germline assignment: CDR1 KGHSH and CDR2 LQKENI. The CDR3 reads CASSPPFGEGGGPEQFF. DNA of the CDR3: TGTGCCAGCTCACCACCGTTCGGGGAAGGAGGGGGCCCGGAGCAGTTCTTC.

This clonotype was seen a few times. This sequence joins TRBV2 and TRBJ1-1, with 8 bases identical to TRBD1. This CDR3 has 14 amino acids. Per the germline V gene, CDR1 is SNHLY and CDR2 is FYNNEI. V dropped 9 bases and J dropped 0; count of bases not matched to a gene: 6. The DNA for the CDR3 is TGTGCCAGAGAGGACAGGGAAATGAACACTGAAGCTTTCTTT. Translating it yields CAREDREMNTEAFF.

This clonotype appeared a few times. The chain combines TRBV27 with TRBJ2-1; D may be TRBD2 (7 bases). V was pared by 3 bases and J by 3 bases, with 15 bases between. This CDR3 is 16 amino acids long. The germline V gene encodes CDR1 MNHEY and CDR2 SMNVEV (reference sequence). The CDR3 nucleotides read TGTGCCAGCAGTTTTTACGGCGGGGGCCTCTACAATGAGCAGTTCTTC. This encodes CASSFYGGGLYNEQFF.

This clonotype was recorded many times. This chain joins TRBV12-3 or TRBV12-4 and TRBJ2-1; TRBD2 agrees at 7 bases. Unmatched junction bases numbered 10, after V lost 5 bases and J lost 6 bases. This CDR3 region has 15 residues. CDR3 loop: CASSHSGAGSNEQFF. In nucleotides, the CDR3 is TGTGCCAGCAGTCATTCGGGAGCGGGGTCCAATGAGCAGTTCTTC.

The chain joins TRBV7-6 to TRBJ2-1; TRBD1 might be the D (6 bases). V was clipped by 5 bases and J by 8 bases, with 13 bases between them. This CDR3 is built from 13 residues. The germline V gene has CDR1 SGHVS and CDR2 FNYEAQ. CDR3 DNA sequence: TGTGCCAGCAGCCTACAGGGAGTAGATGAGCAGTTCTTC. Translated, it gives CASSLQGVDEQFF.

The chain employs TRBV9 and TRBJ2-3, with TRBD2 matching over 8 bases. Germline V gene sequence: CDR1 SGDLS, CDR2 YYNGEE. The V segment lost 0 bases and the J segment 2 bases; nucleotides outside the gene matches: 5. The CDR3 consists of 16 residues. DNA of the CDR3: TGTGCCAGCAGCGTAGGGGTAGCGGGGCACACAGATACGCAGTATTTT. It encodes CASSVGVAGHTDTQYF.

This chain joins TRBV2 and TRBJ2-1; TRBD2 matches 11 bases. The CDR3 extends over 14 amino acids. Germline assignment: CDR1 SNHLY and CDR2 FYNNEI. The ends lost 7 bases at V and 10 bases at J; junction bases unmatched: 9. In DNA, the CDR3 is TGTGCCAGCACCCCTAGCGGGGGGACAAGCGAGCAGTTCTTC. It translates to CASTPSGGTSEQFF.